This T cell receptor (beta chain) was captured by sequencing in a study of T cells after posttransplantation cyclophosphamide (TCRdb year 2016). The study in broad terms: T cell repertoire reconstitution was tracked by TRB sequencing after myeloablative bone marrow transplantation in which posttransplantation cyclophosphamide was used as GVHD prophylaxis. TRA and TRB clonality were tightly correlated in several samples, so subsequent TCR analyses focused on TRB only. Public TRB sequences were queried against a database of over 3,500 sequences associated with responses to pathogens, tumor antigens, self-antigens and alloantigens. TRB sequencing was also done on up to about 3 additional blood samples from 2 to 5.2 years after transplant in 3 patients, and on pretransplant blood from 4 patients. Antigen receptor sequencing was done on samples from roughly 35 PTCy-treated patients and from roughly 15 related bone marrow donors of those patients. TRB sequencing was performed on blood from all 30 or so PTCy patients with 1-year posttransplant specimens. Broad study findings and their caveats: Across over 40 patients, TRB clonality was highly associated with recipient CMV seropositivity and CMV reactivation, and diversity in PTCy patients was similar to diversity in CNI/methotrexate controls. The TRB repertoires of T cells infiltrating skin or the GI tract showed only limited overlap with the TRB repertoires found in blood. At 1-2 months, donor-recipient similarity was low but rose over the first year, and the later blood repertoires were often dominated by donor CD8+ memory clones.

Cut back by 6 bases and 5 bases, the V and J ends lie 16 bases apart. CDR1 and CDR2 (SEHNR, FQNEAQ) derive from the germline V gene (reference sequence). The CDR3 numbers 14 residues from cysteine through phenylalanine. CDR3 DNA is the only sequence kept; it has 42 bases, read in frame from the first base. This specimen's treatment or condition label, per the study, means: high-dose cyclophosphamide on days +3 and +4 as single-agent GVHD prophylaxis. For conditioning, the PTCy patients got busulfan and fludarabine, then a related or unrelated marrow graft, followed by cyclophosphamide on days +3 and +4. PTCy-treated patients came from a prospective multi-institutional clinical trial. Peripheral blood and bone marrow mononuclear cells were isolated by Ficoll-Hypaque density centrifugation and cryopreserved. This clone was observed at least ten times. What antigen it recognizes has not been identified. No qualities accompany the bases; no much larger clone lies one base away.

Genomic DNA was used for TRB sequencing, which was performed with the immunoSEQ assay at survey resolution or with the hsTCRB kit. Turning to the authors' computational methods: The immunoSEQ software handled initial read processing, and the LymphoSeq R package was used for repertoire analyses. Clonality was calculated as 1 minus normalized Shannon entropy, and the Gini coefficient was also calculated for each TRB dataset. To infer phenotypes in unsorted samples, TRB sequences from sorted subsets of the recipient or donor were mapped onto unsorted samples from the same recipient. Here the immuneACCESS table is served through TCRdb, limited to in-frame sequences with V and J called. Missing clones are a known gap in these copies; in checked studies unresolved V genes cover under half, and the rest lacks a known reason. V and J calls plus clone size are reproduced from that table; the DNA served to infer D and trimming. The table puts roughly 14,000 clones in this sample, none counted just once. The top ten clones comprise 20% to 25% of the sample.

Rearrangement joined TRBV7-9 to TRBJ2-5; no D gene is confidently identified. The specimen was PBMCs, collected around 1,100 days after allogeneic stem cell transplant with posttransplant cyclophosphamide. This sequence originates from a female patient in her thirties or forties who received an allogeneic stem cell transplant from a related donor, was CMV-positive, and had no GVHD. Following a transplant, a fraction of the T cells may be traceable to the graft donor. DNA sequence: TGTGCCAGCAGTCCCCTGTGGGCCAGGGAGACCCAGTACTTC. Translation gives CASSPLWARETQYF.